This passage covers 28 T cell receptor beta chains from one sample sequenced in a study of cytomegalovirus exposure and HLA in healthy donors. PCR employed 60 Vbeta and 13 Jbeta primers. Clones were sequenced by immunoSEQ multiplex PCR, and TCRdb holds only the in-frame ones, with some missing. Of 60,000 to 75,000 clones in the sample, 74% were seen once. The source material was PBMCs. The source is a woman aged 25 to 39 in good health and CMV-seropositive.

This clone was found once. The chain couples TRBV5-1 to TRBJ1-1; tentatively, D is TRBD1 (6 bases). The CDR3 totals 15 residues. The germline V gene encodes CDR1 SGHRS and CDR2 YFSETQ. The V end lost 1 base, the J end lost 1 base, and 11 bases lay between the germline ends. The CDR3 DNA follows: TGCGCCAGCAGCTTGACCGACAGGCCGAACACTGAAGCTTTCTTT. Amino acid sequence: CASSLTDRPNTEAFF.

The CDR3 nucleotides read TGTGCCAGCCAACGGGGAGGGGTAGACTATGGCTACACCTTC. Protein product: CASQRGGVDYGYTF. This chain joins TRBV6-5 and TRBJ1-2, with D possibly matching TRBD1 (5 bases). Germline V gene lookup returns CDR1 MNHEY and CDR2 SVGAGI. Trimming took off 8 bases at V and 3 bases at J, with 16 bases between the two ends. The CDR3 extends over 14 amino acids.

This sequence joins TRBV30 and TRBJ2-1, with 7 nucleotides matching TRBD2. Trimming cost V 8 bases and J 4 bases; bases outside gene matches: 14. CDR1 and CDR2 from the germline V gene are GTSNPN and SVGIG (reference sequence). The CDR3 covers 15 residues. Here the CDR3 DNA reads TGTGCCGGTGGTTGGAGGGAGGGTGGGTACAATGAGCAGTTCTTC. Amino acid sequence: CAGGWREGGYNEQFF.

The V call is TRBV4-2, the J call TRBJ2-4, with 10 bases matching TRBD1. The CDR3 extends over 16 amino acids. The V gene's germline CDR1 is LGHNA and CDR2 YNFKEQ. J gave up 4 bases and V 3 bases, and 6 bases lay outside the gene matches. The CDR3 coding sequence is TGTGCCAGCAGCCACGTGGGACAGGGGCCGAAAAACATTCAGTACTTC. Protein product: CASSHVGQGPKNIQYF.

This chain joins TRBV6-1 and TRBJ1-2, with TRBD1 matching 7 bases. Germline CDR1 MNHNS, CDR2 SASEGT. V lost 5 bases to trimming and J lost 7 bases; unmatched junction nucleotides: 1. The CDR3 extends over 11 amino acids. DNA of the CDR3: TGTGCCAGCAGTTCAGGGGGTGGCTACACCTTC. As protein: CASSSGGGYTF.

The chain couples TRBV5-4 to TRBJ2-2, with TRBD2 identical over 7 bases. The CDR3 sequence is 16 residues long. The junction had 9 bases not matched to a gene; V was cut back by 3 bases and J by 4 bases. Looked up from germline, CDR1 is SGHNT and CDR2 is YYREEE (reference sequence). CDR3 in amino acids: CASSSPGLVTTGELFF. DNA for the CDR3: TGTGCCAGCAGCTCCCCCGGACTAGTTACCACCGGGGAGCTGTTTTTT. The full variable domain, its missing parts supplied by reference TRBV5-4 and TRBJ2-2, is ETGVTQSPTHLIKTRGQQVTLRCSSQSGHNTVSWYQQALGQGPQFIFQYYREEENGRGNFPPRFSGLQFPNYSSELNVNALELDDSALYLCASSSPGLVTTGELFFGEGSRLTVL.

Only a few counts were recorded for this clone. V is TRBV29-1 and J is TRBJ2-1, with D maybe TRBD1 (6 bases). The V end lost 1 base, the J end lost 5 bases, and 21 bases lay between the germline ends. The CDR3 totals 17 residues. Germline assignment: CDR1 SQVTM and CDR2 ANQGSEA. The CDR3, as DNA: TGCAGCGTTGAAGTAGGACAGAGATACTTTAAGGACAATGAGCAGTTCTTC. Amino acids: CSVEVGQRYFKDNEQFF.

A note on this clone: One junction end does not reproduce the germline sequence, and a read error may be involved. The chain employs TRBV11-2 and TRBJ2-5; 7 nucleotides align to TRBD2. From germline, CDR1 is SGHAT and CDR2 FQNNGV. The CDR3 is 12 amino acids. The CDR3 DNA is TGTGCCAGCAGCTTAGGGCTAGCGGAAGCCCACTTC. The encoded protein is CASSLGLAEAHF. The variable domain in full, completed from reference TRBV11-2 and TRBJ2-5, reads EAGVAQSPRYKIIEKRQSVAFWCNPISGHATLYWYQQILGQGPKLLIQFQNNGVVDDSQLPKDRFSAERLKGVDSTLKIQPAKLEDSAVYLCASSLGLAEAHFGPGTRLLVL.

This rearrangement joins TRBV4-3 to TRBJ1-2; a possible D gene is TRBD1 (5 bases). V lost 0 bases and J lost 1, with 9 bases in between. The germline V gene encodes CDR1 LGHNA and CDR2 YSLEER. CDR3 length: 15 amino acids. The CDR3 is CASSQDPDSNYGYTF. CDR3 sequence (DNA): TGCGCCAGCAGCCAAGATCCCGACAGTAACTATGGCTACACCTTC.

This clone turned up a few times. The J gene is TRBJ2-2, the V gene TRBV10-3; 7 nucleotides line up with TRBD2. The CDR3 is made up of 15 amino acids. Unmatched junction bases numbered 5, after V lost 1 base and J lost 6 bases. In germline, CDR1 is ENHRY, CDR2 SYGVKD. The CDR3 protein is CAISELVGGPGELFF. The DNA of the CDR3 is TGTGCCATCAGTGAGTTAGTGGGAGGGCCCGGGGAGCTGTTTTTT.

The V gene is TRBV4-1, the J gene TRBJ1-1; maybe TRBD1 (6 bases). This CDR3 contains 16 residues. The V gene's germline CDR1 is MGHRA and CDR2 YSYEKL. V lost 3 bases, J lost 1 base, and 15 bases lay in between. The CDR3 loop reads CASSQRYGQQNTEAFF. The CDR3 nucleotides are TGCGCCAGCAGCCAGAGATATGGACAGCAGAACACTGAAGCTTTCTTT.

The chain carries TRBV5-4 and TRBJ2-7; 10 bases agree with TRBD1. Germline assignment: CDR1 SGHNT and CDR2 YYREEE (reference sequence). The CDR3 length is 12 residues. J gave up 6 bases and V 4 bases, and 1 base lay outside the gene matches. This CDR3 reads CASSDRGREQYF. The CDR3 DNA is TGTGCCAGCAGCGACAGGGGGCGCGAGCAGTACTTC.

This chain uses TRBV5-1 with TRBJ2-5, with TRBD1 matching over 8 bases. Germline CDR1 SGHRS, CDR2 YFSETQ. V trimming: 4 bases; J trimming: 4 bases; junction bases outside the gene matches: 6. The CDR3 is 14 amino acids. The CDR3 DNA reads as TGCGCCAGCAGCCCCGGGACAGGACGAGAGACCCAGTACTTC. This translates into CASSPGTGRETQYF.

This chain joins TRBV28 and TRBJ1-4, with D tentatively TRBD1 (5 bases). The CDR3 extends over 14 amino acids. Germline assignment: CDR1 MDHEN and CDR2 SYDVKM. The ends were cut back, 3 bases at V and 8 bases at J, with 13 bases in the middle. The CDR3 sequence: CASSLGIHREKLFF. CDR3 bases: TGTGCCAGCAGTTTGGGGATTCACAGGGAAAAACTGTTTTTT. The whole variable domain, filled in from reference TRBV28 and TRBJ1-4, reads DVKVTQSSRYLVKRTGEKVFLECVQDMDHENMFWYRQDPGLGLRLIYFSYDVKMKEKGDIPEGYSVSREKKERFSLILESASTNQTSMYLCASSLGIHREKLFFGSGTQLSVL.

This clone was recorded a few times. This sequence joins TRBV20-1 and TRBJ2-1, with no clear D. Between the trimmed V and J ends, which lost 3 bases and 9 bases, there was a span of 9 bases. The CDR3 has 11 amino acids. Germline CDR1 and CDR2: DFQATT and SNEGSKA (reference sequence). The CDR3 DNA follows: TGCAGTGCTAGCTCTAGTAGTGAGCAGTTCTTC. Encoded protein: CSASSSSEQFF.

The V and J genes are TRBV28 and TRBJ1-5; D not resolved. This CDR3 region has 17 residues. CDR1 and CDR2 from the germline V gene are MDHEN and SYDVKM. The V end was cut by 2 bases, the J end by 0 bases, with 14 bases between. The CDR3 nucleotides are TGTGCCAGCAGTTTACTTTTCGAGTCCAATAGCAATCAGCCCCAGCATTTT. Encoded protein: CASSLLFESNSNQPQHF.

V gene TRBV6-5 combines with J gene TRBJ1-2; D is unclear. Germline assignment: CDR1 MNHEY and CDR2 SVGAGI. Trimming took off 1 base at V and 7 bases at J, with 16 bases between the two ends. This CDR3 has 15 amino acids. For the CDR3, the DNA is TGTGCCAGCAGTTACTACGCGCGAGGTGTGGCTGGCTACACCTTC. This translates into CASSYYARGVAGYTF.

The rearrangement joins TRBV5-1 to TRBJ1-4; a possible D gene is TRBD1 (5 bases). This CDR3 has 13 amino acids. V was cut by 5 bases and J by 5 bases, with 10 bases left in between. Germline values: CDR1 SGHRS, CDR2 YFSETQ. CDR3 nucleotides: TGCGCCAGCAGGCGGGGCAACAATGAAAAACTGTTTTTT. Translating gives CASRRGNNEKLFF.

This clone appeared once. In DNA, the CDR3 is TGCAGCGCCATTAGTGGACTAGCGGGAGTCTACGAGCAGTACTTC. This codes for CSAISGLAGVYEQYF. The chain employs TRBV29-1 and TRBJ2-7; 13 positions match TRBD2. The J segment lost 3 bases and the V segment lost 7 bases, leaving 9 bases of the junction unmatched. The CDR3 length is 15 residues. Germline V gene sequence: CDR1 SQVTM, CDR2 ANQGSEA.

The gene calls are TRBV29-1 and TRBJ1-4, with unresolved D. Germline V gene data show CDR1 as SQVTM and CDR2 as ANQGSEA. The V gene lost 6 bases and the J gene lost 5 bases, with 13 bases spanning the gap. The CDR3 has 13 residues. The CDR3 sequence is CSVAVGVNEKLFF. The DNA of the CDR3 is TGCAGCGTCGCGGTCGGCGTGAATGAAAAACTGTTTTTT.

This clone was counted once. CDR3 residues: CATSQGPPPQPQHF. CDR3 DNA: TGTGCCACCAGTCAGGGGCCCCCTCCTCAGCCCCAGCATTTT. The chain employs TRBV15 and TRBJ1-5; D may be TRBD1 (6 bases). This CDR3 has 14 residues. Trimming stripped 6 bases from V and 6 bases from J, with 15 bases between. CDR1 is LNHNV and CDR2 is YYDKDF in the germline V gene (reference sequence). Filled out from reference TRBV15 and TRBJ1-5, the complete variable domain reads DAMVIQNPRYQVTQFGKPVTLSCSQTLNHNVMYWYQQKSSQAPKLLFHYYDKDFNNEADTPDNFQSRRPNTSFCFLDIRSPGLGDTAMYLCATSQGPPPQPQHFGDGTRLSIL.

About this clone: The same CDR3 also results from other DNA sequences found in this sample. This sequence joins TRBV30 and TRBJ2-7; TRBD1 is a possible D gene (6 bases). Germline V gene data show CDR1 as GTSNPN and CDR2 as SVGIG (reference sequence). Trimming shortened V by 1 base and J by 4 bases, and 8 bases separated the two germline ends. This CDR3 comprises 12 residues. This CDR3 is CAWSEQGYEQYF. In nucleotides, the CDR3 is TGTGCCTGGAGTGAACAGGGTTACGAGCAGTACTTC.

The rearrangement uses TRBV6-5 and TRBJ2-2; possibly TRBD1 for D (6 bases). V lost 6 bases, J lost 5 bases, and 10 bases lay in between. This CDR3 contains 13 residues. The germline V gene has CDR1 MNHEY and CDR2 SVGAGI. CDR3 coding DNA: TGTGCCAGCAGCTTACAGGGTACCGGGGAGCTGTTTTTT. This sequence encodes CASSLQGTGELFF.

The chain links TRBV5-7 to TRBJ2-1; TRBD2 matches 9 bases. TRBV5-7 is placed among ORFs of uncertain function. The ends lost 5 bases at V and 0 bases at J; junction bases unmatched: 6. The CDR3 contains 16 residues. Written as DNA, the CDR3 is TGTGCCAGCAGGCGACTAGCGGAGAGCTCCTACAATGAGCAGTTCTTC. Amino acid sequence: CASRRLAESSYNEQFF.

The CDR3 DNA reads as TGTGCCAGCAGCTCTCGGGGGGGACAAGAGACCCAGTACTTC. Translating gives CASSSRGGQETQYF. V and J are TRBV5-4 and TRBJ2-5; 8 bases agree with TRBD2. The CDR3 runs 14 residues. CDR1 and CDR2 (germline): SGHNT, YYREEE (reference sequence). Trimming at V came to 3 bases and at J to 2 bases, leaving 3 bases not matched to a gene.

CDR3 residues: CASSKGGAQETQYF. The CDR3 coding sequence is TGTGCCAGCAGCAAAGGGGGGGCTCAAGAGACCCAGTACTTC. V usage is TRBV7-2 and J usage is TRBJ2-5; D might be TRBD2 (7 bases). Germline CDR1 SGHTA, CDR2 FQGNSA. The CDR3 is 14 residues long. V lost 5 bases, J lost 2 bases, and 12 bases lay in between.

The chain uses TRBV29-1 and TRBJ2-1, with 7 bases lining up with TRBD2. The CDR3 consists of 13 residues. From germline, CDR1 is SQVTM and CDR2 ANQGSEA. Unmatched junction bases numbered 4, after V lost 4 bases and J lost 4 bases. The CDR3 DNA reads TGCAGCGTTGGAGCGGGACTATACAATGAGCAGTTCTTC. Encoded protein: CSVGAGLYNEQFF.

The chain joins TRBV18 to TRBJ1-5; D remains unclear. CDR3 length: 13 residues. V was clipped by 5 bases and J by 7 bases, with 12 bases between them. Germline CDR1 is KGHSH and CDR2 is LQKENI. The CDR3 here is CASSSAEAQPQHF. CDR3 nucleotide sequence: TGTGCCAGCTCATCAGCGGAGGCCCAGCCCCAGCATTTT.